These 24 T cell receptor beta chains originate from one sample sequenced in a study of neoadjuvant nivolumab and ipilimumab in lung cancer (dated by TCRdb to the early 2020s). Library method: the immunoSEQ multiplex PCR assay. The immuneACCESS repertoire file appears here via TCRdb, limited to in-frame rearrangements. These files lack a portion of the clones; in checked studies, under half of the deficit traces to unresolved V genes, and the cause of the others is not known. The sample has approximately 26,000 clones on record, over 80% of them singletons. Roughly 6.1% of the sample rests with the top ten. This sample's time point label indicates: pretherapy, before neoadjuvant immune checkpoint inhibitors. The source material was peripheral blood, sampled before neoadjuvant nivolumab, alone or with ipilimumab. These receptors were collected from an adult with non-small cell lung cancer.

The rearrangement links TRBV2 to TRBJ1-6; the match to TRBD1 covers 10 bases. The CDR3 spans 13 residues. The J segment lost 9 bases and the V segment lost 7 bases, leaving 3 bases of the junction unmatched. In germline, CDR1 is SNHLY, CDR2 FYNNEI. CDR3 bases: TGTGCCAGCAACCGGGACAGGGGTTCACCCCTCCACTTT. Translating gives CASNRDRGSPLHF.

The sample holds one count of this clone. V and J are TRBV7-9 and TRBJ1-2, with 9 bases lining up with TRBD1. There are 14 residues in the CDR3. V lost 3 bases and J lost 5; bases outside the gene matches: 4. Germline lookup yields CDR1 SEHNR and CDR2 FQNEAQ (reference sequence). CDR3 region: CASSFRTGEYGYTF. Here the CDR3 DNA reads TGTGCCAGCAGCTTTAGGACAGGGGAGTATGGCTACACCTTC. Supplemented by reference TRBV7-9 and TRBJ1-2, the full variable domain reads DTGVSQNPRHKITKRGQNVTFRCDPISEHNRLYWYRQTLGQGPEFLTYFQNEAQLEKSRLLSDRFSAERPKGSFSTLEIQRTEQGDSAMYLCASSFRTGEYGYTFGSGTRLTVV.

This clone has only a few counts. J is TRBJ2-7 and V is TRBV5-1, with D unresolved. In germline, CDR1 is SGHRS, CDR2 YFSETQ. The CDR3 is made up of 15 amino acids. V shed 0 bases and J shed 4 bases, with 14 bases lying between them. The CDR3 DNA is TGCGCCAGCAGCTTGGAGTGGGGTATCGGGTACGAGCAGTACTTC. This sequence encodes CASSLEWGIGYEQYF.

The V and J genes are TRBV7-2 and TRBJ2-7; weak D call: TRBD1 (7 bases). Germline CDR1 SGHTA, CDR2 FQGNSA. V was cut by 4 bases and J by 0 bases, with 10 bases left in between. The CDR3 totals 14 residues. The CDR3, as DNA: TGTGCCAGCAGCTCCAGGGGGGCCTCCTACGAGCAGTACTTC. It yields the protein CASSSRGASYEQYF.

This clone has a single count. V and J are TRBV7-7 and TRBJ2-2; the D is unclear. The CDR3 sequence is 14 residues long. The V gene lost 5 bases and the J gene lost 5 bases, with 12 bases spanning the gap. CDR1 and CDR2 (germline): SSHAT, FNYEAQ (reference sequence). In DNA form, the CDR3 reads TGTGCCAGCAGCAGCCAAATGGGGACCGGGGAGCTGTTTTTT. Its protein is CASSSQMGTGELFF.

The J gene is TRBJ2-7, the V gene TRBV11-2, with D possibly matching TRBD2 (5 bases). The CDR3 sequence is 13 residues long. Germline loops: CDR1 SGHAT, CDR2 FQNNGV. Between the trimmed V and J ends, which lost 4 bases and 5 bases, there was a span of 12 bases. CDR3 sequence reads: CASSSTWRDEQYF. For the CDR3, the DNA is TGTGCCAGCAGCTCAACGTGGCGGGACGAGCAGTACTTC.

V gene TRBV11-3 combines with J gene TRBJ1-2; D is possibly TRBD1 (5 bases). The CDR3 has 14 residues. Per germline, CDR1 SGHNT and CDR2 YENEEA. Between the trimmed V and J ends, which lost 3 bases and 5 bases, there was a span of 13 bases. The CDR3 region has the DNA TGTGCCAGCAGCTTTAGCTCAGGGAGGTATGGCTACACCTTC. Translation gives CASSFSSGRYGYTF.

V gene TRBV7-2 combines with J gene TRBJ2-5; a weak D match, TRBD1 (6 bases). The CDR3 contains 15 residues. CDR1 and CDR2 from the germline V gene are SGHTA and FQGNSA. V was cut by 5 bases and J by 5 bases, with 18 bases left in between. The CDR3 coding sequence is TGTGCCAGCAGCCCTACCACAGGGTGGTGGGAGACCCAGTACTTC. This sequence encodes CASSPTTGWWETQYF.

The chain carries TRBV7-8 and TRBJ2-2; D is unclear. The CDR3 spans 15 residues. In germline, CDR1 is SGHVS, CDR2 FQNEAQ. V was pared by 1 base and J by 2 bases, with 8 bases between. The chain's CDR3 is CASSLVSANTGELFF. The CDR3 nucleotides are TGTGCCAGCAGCTTAGTCAGTGCCAACACCGGGGAGCTGTTTTTT.

The gene calls are TRBV5-5 and TRBJ1-4; the match to TRBD1 covers 10 bases. The J segment lost 8 bases and the V segment lost 0 bases, leaving 7 bases of the junction unmatched. Germline V gene data show CDR1 as SGHKS and CDR2 as YYEKEE (reference sequence). This CDR3 has 16 amino acids. This chain's CDR3 is CASSLGLDRGLEKLFF. CDR3 nucleotide sequence: TGTGCCAGCAGCTTGGGGTTGGACAGGGGGTTGGAAAAACTGTTTTTT.

This chain links TRBV27 with TRBJ1-2; the D is unclear. CDR1 MNHEY and CDR2 SMNVEV come from the germline V gene (reference sequence). Between the trimmed V and J ends, which lost 8 bases and 4 bases, there was a span of 11 bases. The CDR3 is made up of 12 amino acids. The CDR3 region is CASRKYAYGYTF. The CDR3, as DNA: TGTGCCAGCCGGAAGTACGCCTATGGCTACACCTTC.

The gene calls are TRBV27 and TRBJ2-7, with unresolved D. V dropped 6 bases and J dropped 0 bases, with 9 bases sitting between them. Germline V gives CDR1 MNHEY, CDR2 SMNVEV (reference sequence). The CDR3 is 13 amino acids. CDR3 bases: TGTGCCAGCAGCGCCCTTAGCTCCTACGAGCAGTACTTC. Translating it yields CASSALSSYEQYF.

The chain has TRBV18 and TRBJ2-1; the D is unclear. The CDR3 totals 13 residues. V dropped 4 bases and J dropped 8 bases, with 12 bases sitting between them. Germline CDR1 reads KGHSH; CDR2 reads LQKENI. DNA of the CDR3: TGTGCCAGCTCACGCGAGTTAGGCGATGAGCAGTTCTTC. Amino acid sequence: CASSRELGDEQFF.

The chain is built from TRBV19 and TRBJ2-3; possibly TRBD1 for D (5 bases). The CDR3 has 16 amino acids. Germline-derived CDR1 and CDR2 are LNHDA and SQIVND (reference sequence). V lost 1 base, J lost 1 base, and 12 bases lay in between. CDR3 amino acids: CASSIGLGRGTDTQYF. The CDR3 coding sequence is TGTGCCAGTAGTATAGGTTTGGGCAGGGGCACAGATACGCAGTATTTT.

The rearrangement links TRBV2 to TRBJ2-2; 7 bases fit TRBD1. CDR3 length: 16 amino acids. V dropped 3 bases and J dropped 0; count of bases not matched to a gene: 4. Germline CDR1 is SNHLY and CDR2 is FYNNEI. DNA of the CDR3: TGTGCCAGCAGTGAGAGGGGGCCCGCGAACACCGGGGAGCTGTTTTTT. Protein product: CASSERGPANTGELFF.

This clone counts as medium-sized (0.01 to 0.1%). The CDR3 nucleotides are TGCGCCAGCAGTAAGAAGGGAGATCTGAACACTGAAGCTTTCTTT. Translated: CASSKKGDLNTEAFF. This chain joins TRBV5-1 and TRBJ1-1; D is ambiguous. Germline-derived CDR1 and CDR2 are SGHRS and YFSETQ. This CDR3 is built from 15 residues. V was trimmed by 5 bases and J by 0 bases, leaving 14 bases between them.

The chain has TRBV9 and TRBJ2-2; D ambiguous. Germline V gene data show CDR1 as SGDLS and CDR2 as YYNGEE. This CDR3 has 14 amino acids. The germline V and J ends were trimmed by 1 base and 6 bases, with 10 bases remaining between them. The DNA for the CDR3 is TGTGCCAGCAGCGTACGCAGCCTTCCCGGGGAGCTGTTTTTT. Its translation is CASSVRSLPGELFF.

The V gene is TRBV7-2, the J gene TRBJ2-7; D is uncertain. The V end lost 3 bases, the J end lost 7 bases, and 7 bases lay between the germline ends. Germline values: CDR1 SGHTA, CDR2 FQGNSA. The CDR3 spans 11 residues. Written as DNA, the CDR3 is TGTGCCAGCAGCTTCGGTGGGGAGCAGTACTTC. The encoded protein is CASSFGGEQYF.

CDR3 protein: CASSLVSTAMNTEAFF. CDR3 coding DNA: TGTGCCAGCAGCTTGGTTAGTACAGCTATGAACACTGAAGCTTTCTTT. The J gene is TRBJ1-1, the V gene TRBV5-6; no clear D gene. This CDR3 spans 16 amino acids. The germline CDR1 and CDR2 sequences are SGHDT and YYEEEE. Trimming took off 0 bases at V and 0 bases at J, with 12 bases between the two ends.

The chain combines TRBV7-8 with TRBJ2-4, with TRBD2 as a possible D gene (5 bases). This CDR3 is built from 15 residues. V lost 1 base and J lost 0, with 7 bases in between. Looked up from germline, CDR1 is SGHVS and CDR2 is FQNEAQ. In nucleotides, the CDR3 is TGTGCCAGCAGCTTAGGACTACTAGCCAAAAACATTCAGTACTTC. Translated, it gives CASSLGLLAKNIQYF.

The count of this clone is one. The V gene is TRBV7-5, the J gene TRBJ2-7. TRBV7-5 is classified as a pseudogene. This CDR3 has 14 residues. Here the CDR3 DNA reads TGTGTCAGAAGCTTGACCCCAGCAACGGACGAGCAGTACTTC. The encoded protein is CVRSLTPATDEQYF.

This chain connects TRBV6-1 to TRBJ2-4, with a weak D call TRBD2 (6 bases). CDR3 length: 19 amino acids. V was cut by 0 bases and J by 2 bases, with 20 bases left in between. Germline V gene sequence: CDR1 MNHNS, CDR2 SASEGT. In DNA form, the CDR3 reads TGTGCCAGCAGTGAAGCGCTGGGAGGTAGTACCGTCTCCAAAAACATTCAGTACTTC. It translates to CASSEALGGSTVSKNIQYF.

The J gene is TRBJ2-5, the V gene TRBV6-1; D may be TRBD2 (6 bases). Germline assignment: CDR1 MNHNS and CDR2 SASEGT. V dropped 5 bases and J dropped 9 bases, with 13 bases sitting between them. There are 12 residues in the CDR3. CDR3 sequence reads: CASSRDLFPQYF. For the CDR3, the DNA is TGTGCCAGCAGTAGGGACTTGTTTCCCCAGTACTTC.

V gene TRBV4-2 combines with J gene TRBJ1-3, with D unclear. This CDR3 comprises 14 residues. CDR1 LGHNA and CDR2 YNFKEQ come from the germline V gene. The V and J ends lost 0 bases and 5 bases respectively, with 8 bases between them. For the CDR3, the DNA is TGTGCCAGCAGCCAAGACGCAACTAGAAACACCATATATTTT. It translates to CASSQDATRNTIYF.